This is a list of T cell receptor beta chains from one sample in a study of Graves' ophthalmopathy and Graves' hyperthyroidism. TCRdb itself ran the multiplex PCR reads through MiXCR, one entry per CDR3 protein. In the table there are a few hundred thousand distinct CDR3 sequences, 15% to 20% of which are singletons. Input material: peripheral blood. The source is an adult woman with stable Graves' hyperthyroidism. The CDR3 runs from the conserved cysteine through the conserved F or W. The order of the fields is D gene, V gene, J gene, clone size, CDR3 protein, CDR3 DNA. D genes are given only for firm matches. Only some rows state a clone size, as once, few, many or a class for expanded clones.

D gene: -
V gene: TRBV27
J gene: TRBJ1-2
clone size: many
CDR3 protein: CASSLWSGRGYGYTF
CDR3 DNA: TGTGCCAGCAGTTTGTGGTCAGGGAGAGGCTATGGCTACACCTTC

D gene: TRBD2
V gene: TRBV4-1
J gene: TRBJ2-7
clone size: -
CDR3 protein: CASSQVTSGSGEQYF
CDR3 DNA: TGCGCCAGCAGCCAAGTGACTAGCGGGTCAGGGGAGCAGTACTTC

D gene: TRBD1
V gene: TRBV12-5
J gene: TRBJ1-2
clone size: many
CDR3 protein: CASGLARDRLNYGYTF
CDR3 DNA: TGTGCTAGTGGCCTAGCCAGGGACAGACTTAACTATGGCTACACCTTC

D gene: -
V gene: TRBV4-1
J gene: TRBJ1-3
clone size: many
CDR3 protein: CASSQDNPLATRTNTIYF
CDR3 DNA: TGCGCCAGCAGCCAAGATAACCCCCTGGCCACACGGACAAACACCATATATTTT

D gene: -
V gene: TRBV2
J gene: TRBJ2-2
clone size: few
CDR3 protein: CASSEQGSVGELFF
CDR3 DNA: TGTGCCAGCAGTGAGCAGGGGTCAGTCGGGGAGCTGTTTTTT

D gene: TRBD1
V gene: TRBV12-3/TRBV12-4
J gene: TRBJ1-1
clone size: -
CDR3 protein: CASSFRDRGGTEAFF
CDR3 DNA: TGTGCCAGCAGTTTCCGGGACAGGGGTGGGACTGAAGCTTTCTTT

D gene: TRBD1
V gene: TRBV6-1
J gene: TRBJ1-2
clone size: -
CDR3 protein: CASTLPWTGVGYGYTF
CDR3 DNA: TGTGCCAGCACTCTTCCCTGGACAGGGGTTGGCTATGGCTACACCTTC

D gene: TRBD1
V gene: TRBV7-2
J gene: TRBJ1-5
clone size: many
CDR3 protein: CASSYSKGTGGQPQHF
CDR3 DNA: TGTGCCAGCAGCTATAGTAAGGGGACAGGGGGTCAGCCCCAGCATTTT

D gene: -
V gene: TRBV24-1
J gene: TRBJ2-5
clone size: many
CDR3 protein: CATRPPGYGQETQYF
CDR3 DNA: TGTGCCACCAGGCCCCCGGGATACGGGCAAGAGACCCAGTACTTC

D gene: -
V gene: TRBV20-1
J gene: TRBJ2-7
clone size: few
CDR3 protein: CSATGPGYEQYF
CDR3 DNA: TGCAGTGCTACGGGGCCTGGGTACGAGCAGTACTTC

D gene: -
V gene: TRBV7-3
J gene: TRBJ2-2
clone size: -
CDR3 protein: CASTKDGNTGELFF
CDR3 DNA: TGTGCCAGCACTAAGGACGGTAACACCGGGGAGCTGTTTTTT

D gene: -
V gene: TRBV6-5
J gene: TRBJ1-2
clone size: -
CDR3 protein: CAISSYYGYTF
CDR3 DNA: TGTGCCATCAGTTCGTACTATGGCTACACCTTC

D gene: TRBD1
V gene: TRBV14
J gene: TRBJ1-5
clone size: many
CDR3 protein: CASSHVRDSHSNQPQHF
CDR3 DNA: TGTGCCAGCAGCCATGTGCGGGACAGCCATAGCAATCAGCCCCAGCATTTT

D gene: TRBD2
V gene: TRBV10-3
J gene: TRBJ2-7
clone size: many
CDR3 protein: CAISASGRAYEQYF
CDR3 DNA: TGTGCCATCAGCGCTAGCGGGAGGGCCTACGAGCAGTACTTC

D gene: TRBD2
V gene: TRBV7-2
J gene: TRBJ2-2
clone size: -
CDR3 protein: CASSGLAGGPLAGELFF
CDR3 DNA: TGTGCCAGCAGTGGACTAGCGGGAGGGCCTTTGGCCGGGGAGCTGTTTTTT

D gene: -
V gene: TRBV25-1
J gene: TRBJ2-7
clone size: many
CDR3 protein: CASSVPYGVAGSEQYF
CDR3 DNA: TGTGCCAGCAGTGTTCCTTACGGGGTGGCGGGAAGCGAGCAGTACTTC

D gene: TRBD1
V gene: TRBV9
J gene: TRBJ2-7
clone size: many
CDR3 protein: CASSRTGDLTYEQYF
CDR3 DNA: TGTGCCAGCAGCCGGACAGGGGACTTAACCTACGAGCAGTACTTC

D gene: -
V gene: TRBV28
J gene: TRBJ2-7
clone size: many
CDR3 protein: CASSQYPGPGAEQYF
CDR3 DNA: TGTGCCAGCAGCCAATACCCCGGGCCAGGGGCCGAGCAGTACTTC

D gene: -
V gene: TRBV12-5
J gene: TRBJ2-7
clone size: many
CDR3 protein: CASGLDRGLYEQYF
CDR3 DNA: TGTGCTAGTGGTTTGGACAGGGGACTCTACGAGCAGTACTTC

D gene: -
V gene: TRBV27
J gene: TRBJ2-5
clone size: many
CDR3 protein: CASSRTIQETQYF
CDR3 DNA: TGTGCCAGCAGTAGGACAATCCAAGAGACCCAGTACTTC

D gene: -
V gene: TRBV28
J gene: TRBJ2-7
clone size: many
CDR3 protein: CASSSLGGPSGEQYF
CDR3 DNA: TGTGCCAGCAGCTCCCTAGGCGGACCATCGGGCGAGCAGTACTTC

D gene: -
V gene: TRBV30
J gene: TRBJ2-5
clone size: many
CDR3 protein: CAWSVDTQETQYF
CDR3 DNA: TGTGCCTGGAGTGTCGACACGCAAGAGACCCAGTACTTC

D gene: -
V gene: TRBV7-2
J gene: TRBJ2-7
clone size: many
CDR3 protein: CASSQQSQGSWNEQYF
CDR3 DNA: TGTGCCAGCAGCCAACAGTCACAGGGAAGCTGGAACGAGCAGTACTTC

D gene: -
V gene: TRBV4-3
J gene: TRBJ2-6
clone size: many
CDR3 protein: CASSGTRAGSSGANVLTF
CDR3 DNA: TGCGCCAGCAGCGGTACACGGGCGGGGAGCTCTGGGGCCAACGTCCTGACTTTC

D gene: TRBD2
V gene: TRBV13
J gene: TRBJ2-2
clone size: -
CDR3 protein: CASSWGLAETTGELFF
CDR3 DNA: TGTGCCAGCAGCTGGGGACTAGCGGAAACCACCGGGGAGCTGTTTTTT

D gene: TRBD1
V gene: TRBV15
J gene: TRBJ2-7
clone size: many
CDR3 protein: CATSRDGTGGREQYF
CDR3 DNA: TGTGCCACCAGCAGAGATGGGACAGGGGGCCGCGAGCAGTACTTC

D gene: -
V gene: TRBV27
J gene: TRBJ2-7
clone size: many
CDR3 protein: CASSLLGGGEQYF
CDR3 DNA: TGTGCCAGCAGTTTACTCGGGGGCGGCGAGCAGTACTTC

D gene: TRBD1
V gene: TRBV7-2
J gene: TRBJ1-1
clone size: -
CDR3 protein: CASSKTGAYTEAFF
CDR3 DNA: TGTGCCAGCAGCAAGACAGGGGCGTACACTGAAGCTTTCTTT

D gene: -
V gene: TRBV28
J gene: TRBJ2-4
clone size: many
CDR3 protein: CASTQGLAKNIKYF
CDR3 DNA: TGTGCCAGCACCCAGGGGTTAGCCAAAAACATTAAGTACTTC

D gene: TRBD1
V gene: TRBV6-1
J gene: TRBJ1-1
clone size: -
CDR3 protein: CASSHADRGLEAFF
CDR3 DNA: TGTGCCAGCAGTCACGCGGACAGGGGGCTAGAAGCTTTCTTT

D gene: -
V gene: TRBV5-1
J gene: TRBJ2-7
clone size: many
CDR3 protein: CASRIQGSSYEQYF
CDR3 DNA: TGCGCCAGCAGAATTCAGGGGAGCTCCTACGAGCAGTACTTC

D gene: -
V gene: TRBV2
J gene: TRBJ1-1
clone size: -
CDR3 protein: CASRVVSTEAFF
CDR3 DNA: TGTGCCAGCAGGGTCGTTTCCACTGAAGCTTTCTTT

D gene: -
V gene: TRBV12-3/TRBV12-4
J gene: TRBJ2-2
clone size: many
CDR3 protein: CASRTIGGSGVTGELFF
CDR3 DNA: TGTGCCAGCAGAACAATCGGGGGTAGTGGGGTCACCGGGGAGCTGTTTTTT

D gene: -
V gene: TRBV27
J gene: TRBJ2-6
clone size: many
CDR3 protein: CASSFQGFGANVLTF
CDR3 DNA: TGTGCCAGCAGTTTTCAGGGATTTGGGGCCAACGTCCTGACTTTC

D gene: -
V gene: TRBV19
J gene: TRBJ1-4
clone size: many
CDR3 protein: CASSSLGGEKLFF
CDR3 DNA: TGTGCCAGTAGTTCGTTGGGAGGTGAAAAACTGTTTTTT

D gene: TRBD1
V gene: TRBV6-5
J gene: TRBJ2-7
clone size: many
CDR3 protein: CASSYSGQGAVSYEQYF
CDR3 DNA: TGTGCCAGCAGTTACTCGGGACAGGGGGCGGTCTCCTACGAGCAGTACTTC

D gene: -
V gene: TRBV12-5
J gene: TRBJ1-5
clone size: many
CDR3 protein: CASGSSDQTIDQPQHF
CDR3 DNA: TGTGCTAGTGGTAGCTCGGACCAAACTATAGATCAGCCCCAGCATTTT

D gene: -
V gene: TRBV30
J gene: TRBJ2-6
clone size: -
CDR3 protein: CALQGGPRGANVLTF
CDR3 DNA: TGTGCCCTCCAGGGAGGCCCAAGGGGGGCCAACGTCCTGACTTTC

D gene: TRBD2
V gene: TRBV11-2
J gene: TRBJ2-6
clone size: many
CDR3 protein: CASTTGGRASGANVLTF
CDR3 DNA: TGTGCCAGCACTACCGGGGGGAGGGCCTCTGGGGCCAACGTCCTGACTTTC

D gene: TRBD1
V gene: TRBV12-3/TRBV12-4
J gene: TRBJ2-5
clone size: -
CDR3 protein: CASSPDATGETQYF
CDR3 DNA: TGTGCCAGCAGCCCAGACGCGACAGGGGAGACCCAGTACTTC

D gene: -
V gene: TRBV6-2/TRBV6-3
J gene: TRBJ2-7
clone size: many
CDR3 protein: CASSYPRQVSAYEQYF
CDR3 DNA: TGTGCCAGCAGTTACCCCCGACAGGTATCAGCTTACGAGCAGTACTTC

D gene: -
V gene: TRBV19
J gene: TRBJ1-3
clone size: many
CDR3 protein: CASDGLSSGNTIYF
CDR3 DNA: TGTGCCAGCGACGGATTAAGCTCTGGAAACACCATATATTTT

D gene: TRBD2
V gene: TRBV7-3
J gene: TRBJ2-3
clone size: many
CDR3 protein: CASSLGLAGSTDTQYF
CDR3 DNA: TGTGCCAGCAGCTTGGGGCTAGCGGGGTCCACAGATACGCAGTATTTT

D gene: -
V gene: TRBV20-1
J gene: TRBJ2-7
clone size: many
CDR3 protein: CSEHVLHSYEQYF
CDR3 DNA: TGCAGTGAGCACGTACTCCACTCCTACGAGCAGTACTTC

D gene: -
V gene: TRBV25-1
J gene: TRBJ2-7
clone size: -
CDR3 protein: CASSENGPTSYEQYF
CDR3 DNA: TGTGCCAGCAGTGAAAACGGACCGACCTCCTACGAGCAGTACTTC

D gene: -
V gene: TRBV10-1
J gene: TRBJ2-5
clone size: many
CDR3 protein: CASSAGPGETQYF
CDR3 DNA: TGCGCCAGCAGTGCAGGACCAGGGGAGACCCAGTACTTC

D gene: TRBD1
V gene: TRBV28
J gene: TRBJ1-1
clone size: many
CDR3 protein: CASSFPHRGRAEAFF
CDR3 DNA: TGTGCCAGCAGTTTCCCCCACAGGGGGCGCGCTGAAGCTTTCTTT

D gene: -
V gene: TRBV2
J gene: TRBJ1-2
clone size: few
CDR3 protein: CASSVAPGTAGYTF
CDR3 DNA: TGTGCCAGCAGTGTGGCTCCCGGGACCGCCGGCTACACCTTC